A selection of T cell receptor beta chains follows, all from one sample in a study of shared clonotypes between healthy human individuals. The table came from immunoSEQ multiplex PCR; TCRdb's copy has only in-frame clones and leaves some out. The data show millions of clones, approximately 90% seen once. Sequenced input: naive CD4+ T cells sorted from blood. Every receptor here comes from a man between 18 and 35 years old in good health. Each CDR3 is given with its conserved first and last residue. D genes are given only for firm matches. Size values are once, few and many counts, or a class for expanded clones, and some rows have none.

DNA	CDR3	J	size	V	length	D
TGTGCCAGCAGTGCCCCCCCGGGACACCCATACAATGAGCAGTTCTTC	CASSAPPGHPYNEQFF	TRBJ2-1	NA	TRBV2	16	NA
TGTGCCAGCAGCCATCGTATTAGCGGGAGCGTCTCCTACGAGCAGTACTTC	CASSHRISGSVSYEQYF	TRBJ2-7	NA	TRBV4-2	17	TRBD2
TGCGCCAGCAGGGGGACGGTGTCCTACGAGCAGTACTTC	CASRGTVSYEQYF	TRBJ2-7	NA	TRBV23-1	13	NA
TGCGCCAGCAGCCGACTACAGGGACCCTTTAACACTGAAGCTTTCTTT	CASSRLQGPFNTEAFF	TRBJ1-1	NA	TRBV4-1	16	NA
TGCGCCAGCAGCCCCGGACAAGGGCGCCGCGGCAATCAGCCCCAGCATTTT	CASSPGQGRRGNQPQHF	TRBJ1-5	NA	TRBV5-1	17	NA
TGTGCCAGCAGTTTTATACAGGGGGCGGGGGGGGAGCAGTACTTC	CASSFIQGAGGEQYF	TRBJ2-7	NA	TRBV6-1	15	NA
TGTGCCAGCAGCTTAACGGGAGTATGGGGGGCCGGAGGCTACACCTTC	CASSLTGVWGAGGYTF	TRBJ1-2	once	TRBV7-3	16	NA
TGTGCCAGCAGTGCCGGGACTAGCCCGCTGAATAATGAGCAGTTCTTC	CASSAGTSPLNNEQFF	TRBJ2-1	NA	TRBV6-1	16	TRBD2
TGCGCCAGCAGTGAGAGTGGGGGACTAGCGGGATTGTCCTACAATGAGCAGTTCTTC	CASSESGGLAGLSYNEQFF	TRBJ2-1	NA	TRBV10-2	19	TRBD2
TGTGCCAGCAGCGGCTTAGCGGGGGTAAGCACAGATACGCAGTATTTT	CASSGLAGVSTDTQYF	TRBJ2-3	NA	TRBV11-2	16	TRBD2
TGCGCCAGCAGCTTGGCGGGGGCGCAGGGAAACACCATATATTTT	CASSLAGAQGNTIYF	TRBJ1-3	NA	TRBV5-1	15	NA
TGTGCCAGCTCACCCCGTTTAGCGGGCCAAGAGACCCAGTACTTC	CASSPRLAGQETQYF	TRBJ2-5	NA	TRBV18	15	TRBD2
TGTGCCAGCGAAAGACAGGGTGGTGAGCAGTTCTTC	CASERQGGEQFF	TRBJ2-1	NA	TRBV2	12	TRBD1